This TCR beta chain was captured in a study of Graves' ophthalmopathy and Graves' hyperthyroidism (dated by TCRdb to 2017 to 2018). Some background on the complete study: Peripheral blood samples were taken at the time of initial diagnosis, before any treatment was given. TCR beta repertoire signatures were used to distinguish Graves' ophthalmopathy from Graves' hyperthyroidism and to predict progression to ophthalmopathy. In total, some 140 blood samples were TCR-sequenced: approximately 40 ophthalmopathy, about 75 hyperthyroidism and about 17 hyperthyroidism-to-ophthalmopathy patients. To explore V-J signatures that distinguish ophthalmopathy from hyperthyroidism, a discovery set of 100 patients was enrolled, made up of 43 with ophthalmopathy and around 60 with stable hyperthyroidism. An independent validation cohort was composed of fewer than 20 hyperthyroidism patients and more than 15 patients who later progressed from hyperthyroidism to ophthalmopathy. In about six hyperthyroidism patients, the T-cell repertoire of thyroid tissue was compared with the T-cell repertoire of blood. After sampling, hyperthyroidism patients received methimazole starting at 30 mg daily, and ophthalmopathy patients received high-dose intravenous methylprednisolone. The approximately 100 discovery patients were divided at random into training and test sets in a 7:3 ratio.

Findings and caveats that apply to the study as a whole: In cross-validation, the 13-signature model distinguished ophthalmopathy from stable hyperthyroidism with roughly 90% sensitivity and around 81% specificity, and in the test set the corresponding values were roughly 78% and 74%. Most of the expanded thyroid clonotypes with a frequency above 0.001 were also detected in blood, and it was suggested that the thyroid immune response may be reflected by blood repertoires. No statistical method was used to set the sample size in advance, and the investigators knew which group each participant was assigned to. In validation, the model predicted ophthalmopathy progression with roughly 68% sensitivity and around 72% specificity; roughly eleven predicted patients were CT-confirmed with GO in a median of around 6 months.

Patients with ophthalmopathy had moderately to severely active disease, with a Clinical Activity Score of 3 or more, a NOSPECS grade of 4 or more, and a disease duration of less than 3 months. Patients were excluded if they had other autoimmune diseases, uncontrolled infections, pregnancy or lactation. Diagnosis relied on clinical symptoms, serum thyroxine, TRAb, thyroid ultrasound and orbital computed tomography. PBMCs were isolated from 10 ml of fresh peripheral blood by Ficoll-Paque density gradient centrifugation. Total RNA was extracted with Trizol reagent and quality-checked on an Agilent 2100 Bioanalyzer. For repertoire sequencing, TCR beta CDR3 regions were amplified from RNA transcripts. The first round of RT-PCR was done with HTBI primers and the Qiagen OneStep RT-PCR kit, and was followed by a second round of multiplex PCR, then size selection and purification. Libraries were sequenced on an Illumina HiSeq2000 using paired-end 100 bp reads. Regarding the original processing steps: SOAPnuke was used to process the reads, throwing out any read that had adapters, had uncalled bases, had a mean Phred below 15, or lacked an exact constant-primer or identifier match. COPE v1.2.5 was used to merge high-quality paired reads. Each unique nucleotide sequence was treated as a clonotype, and MiTCR v1.1 was used to align the clonotypes to the IMGT TRB V, D and J references. The analysis was limited to V-J combinations with a frequency above 0.0001, which together covered just over 98% of the repertoires. A TCR clonal expansion and chaos score per V-J combination was defined as the ratio of F50 clonal expansion to chaos observed in the TCRdist matrix. Welch's t-statistics and random forest were used to reduce features to some 13 V-J combinations, which were fed into a naive Bayes classifier. The similarity between thyroid and blood repertoires was quantified using the Morisita-Horn index. Using fastp trimming at Q25 and MiXCR clonotype assembly, TCRdb reanalyzed the public sequencing data and kept in-frame beta chains. Identical CDR3 proteins give one entry, which carries the most common genes and DNA. The V and J calls reflect TCRdb's pipeline rather than the authors' work. Across this sample there are 200,000 to 250,000 distinct CDR3 sequences, with roughly 21% seen only once. Of the sample, around 45% is held by the ten largest clones.

The V end loses 5 bases and the J end loses 7 bases, and a stretch of 24 bases separates them. From the germline V gene, CDR1 is MDHEN and CDR2 is SYDVKM. The CDR3 numbers 16 residues from cysteine through phenylalanine. The sequence is cut down to CDR3 DNA, 48 bases in frame from base 1. Worth noting for this clonotype: What this receptor recognizes is not known. Per-nucleotide qualities are absent, and no much larger clonotype sits a single base away.

The specimen was peripheral blood. The sequence derives from a woman in her fifties or sixties with Graves' ophthalmopathy. Donor details come from another sample of the same person, matched by shared clones. The chain uses TRBV28 and TRBJ2-7; the D gene lacks a confident call. The CDR3 corresponds to CASSPMWSAEVREQYF. The bases are TGTGCCAGCAGTCCCATGTGGTCCGCGGAAGTACGGGAGCAGTACTTC.